This entry lists 14 T cell receptor beta chains sequenced from one sample in a study of human T cells and chemical hapten exposure. The time point here: pre-sensitization, week 0. Treatment defined: therapeutic diphenylcyclopropenone sensitization with weekly scalp DPC. TCRdb recomputed calls from the RACE reads with MiXCR, one row per CDR3 protein. The sample consists of more than 80,000 distinct CDR3 sequences, around 10% of them appearing once. The sequencing here drew on whole blood, taken in connection with sensitization to the hapten diphenylcyclopropenone (DPC). All receptors derive from a woman between 50 and 59 years old with alopecia areata. Some clones in this sample may be carry-over from other donors' samples.

This clonotype was picked up a small number of times. The V call is TRBV28, the J call TRBJ1-4, with TRBD1 identical over 9 bases. Losses at the gene ends were 6 bases for V and 0 bases for J; bases not matched to a gene: 5. CDR1 is MDHEN and CDR2 is SYDVKM in the germline V gene. CDR3 length: 16 amino acids. CDR3 region: CASSQDRGTTNEKLFF. For the CDR3, the DNA is TGTGCCAGCAGCCAGGACAGGGGAACAACTAATGAAAAACTGTTTTTT.

At least ten counts were recorded for this clonotype. J is TRBJ2-2 and V is TRBV11-2, with D possibly matching TRBD1 (6 bases). The germline V gene encodes CDR1 SGHAT and CDR2 FQNNGV. Trimming stripped 11 bases from V and 0 bases from J, with 16 bases between. CDR3 length equals 15 residues. The CDR3: CAGRGSPANTGELFF. The CDR3 DNA sequence: TGTGCCGGAAGGGGGTCTCCCGCGAACACCGGGGAGCTGTTTTTT.

This chain links TRBV20-1 with TRBJ1-4; 8 bases are shared with TRBD1. Per the germline V gene, CDR1 is DFQATT and CDR2 is SNEGSKA (reference sequence). With V trimmed by 5 bases and J by 2 bases, 4 bases remained unmatched. CDR3 length: 14 residues. The CDR3 spells CSAGNRGTNEKLFF. The CDR3 nucleotides read TGCAGTGCTGGTAACAGGGGGACTAATGAAAAACTGTTTTTT.

This clonotype was recorded at least ten times. The chain has TRBV10-2 and TRBJ2-7, with 13 bases aligning to TRBD2. Germline trimming cut 6 bases from V and 2 bases from J; bases unmatched to any gene: 4. The CDR3 totals 15 residues. The germline V gene encodes CDR1 WSHSY and CDR2 SAAADI. Written as DNA, the CDR3 is TGCGCCAGCAGCCAGACTAGCGGGGGGCCCTACGAGCAGTACTTC. Amino acids: CASSQTSGGPYEQYF.

The rearrangement links TRBV18 to TRBJ2-7, with 10 bases fitting TRBD1. The CDR3 sequence is 14 residues long. Looked up from germline, CDR1 is KGHSH and CDR2 is LQKENI. Unmatched junction bases numbered 1, after V lost 2 bases and J lost 3 bases. CDR3 sequence reads: CASSPGTGDYEQYF. In DNA form, the CDR3 reads TGTGCCAGCTCACCAGGGACAGGGGACTACGAGCAGTACTTC.

The chain joins TRBV5-6 to TRBJ1-4, with 9 bases identical to TRBD1. CDR1 and CDR2 from the germline V gene are SGHDT and YYEEEE. Trimming cost V 4 bases and J 6 bases; bases outside gene matches: 7. The CDR3 contains 15 residues. CDR3 amino acids: CASSPSWTGDEKLFF. The DNA of the CDR3 is TGTGCCAGCAGCCCCTCTTGGACAGGGGATGAAAAACTGTTTTTT.

This clonotype was recorded at least ten times. The J gene is TRBJ1-2, the V gene TRBV5-5; 7 bases map to TRBD1. With 4 bases clipped from V and 3 bases from J, the junction kept 9 bases outside the gene matches. This CDR3 has 15 amino acids. Germline V gene sequence: CDR1 SGHKS, CDR2 YYEKEE (reference sequence). The CDR3 coding sequence is TGTGCCAGCAGCGGGGGCAGTGACAGGGACTATGGCTACACCTTC. This sequence encodes CASSGGSDRDYGYTF. Complete variable domain (other parts from reference TRBV5-5 and TRBJ1-2): DAGVTQSPTHLIKTRGQQVTLRCSPISGHKSVSWYQQVLGQGPQFIFQYYEKEERGRGNFPDRFSARQFPNYSSELNVNALLLGDSALYLCASSGGSDRDYGYTFGSGTRLTVV.

At least ten counts were recorded for this clonotype. The V and J genes are TRBV20-1 and TRBJ2-7; weak D call: TRBD2 (5 bases). The germline V gene encodes CDR1 DFQATT and CDR2 SNEGSKA (reference sequence). Trimming removed 1 base at V and 6 bases at J, with 16 bases between. The CDR3 loop spans 14 amino acids. The CDR3 sequence is CSARVASNGREQYF. CDR3 DNA: TGCAGTGCTAGAGTGGCTAGCAACGGTCGCGAGCAGTACTTC.

In its sample, this clonotype was seen many times. CDR3 amino acids: CASRGTAKNIQYF. The CDR3 coding sequence is TGTGCCAGCCGGGGTACGGCCAAAAACATTCAGTACTTC. The V and J genes are TRBV6-2 or TRBV6-3 and TRBJ2-4; tentatively, D is TRBD2 (5 bases). The CDR3 extends over 13 amino acids. CDR1 and CDR2 from the germline V gene are MNHEY and SVGEGT. V lost 8 bases and J 1 base, leaving 9 bases between the germline ends.

There are many counts of this clonotype. The V gene is TRBV28, the J gene TRBJ2-3; no clear D gene. There are 11 residues in the CDR3. V was shortened by 1 base and J by 11 bases, with 7 bases between the two germline ends. The V gene's germline CDR1 is MDHEN and CDR2 SYDVKM. The CDR3 sequence: CASSLSRRQYF. The CDR3 DNA follows: TGTGCCAGCAGTTTATCCAGACGGCAGTATTTT.

The V gene is TRBV5-1, the J gene TRBJ2-7; a possible D gene is TRBD2 (7 bases). With 7 bases removed from V and 1 base from J, the gap between germline ends came to 15 bases. The germline V gene encodes CDR1 SGHRS and CDR2 YFSETQ. There are 14 residues in the CDR3. The CDR3 protein is CASSTGGRSYEQYF. The CDR3 region has the DNA TGCGCCAGCTCGACCGGGGGGCGTTCCTACGAGCAGTACTTC.

This clonotype has just a few counts. The rearrangement joins TRBV6-6 to TRBJ2-7, with 7 bases lining up with TRBD2. This CDR3 has 13 residues. Germline CDR1 MNHNY, CDR2 SVGAGI (reference sequence). V dropped 10 bases and J dropped 5; count of bases not matched to a gene: 11. The chain's CDR3 is CATKRELIDEQYF. CDR3 bases: TGTGCCACGAAGCGGGAATTAATTGACGAGCAGTACTTC.

Ten or more counts support this clonotype. The V gene is TRBV3-1, the J gene TRBJ1-1; 10 bases align to TRBD1. This CDR3 spans 14 amino acids. The germline V gene encodes CDR1 LGHDT and CDR2 YNNKEL (reference sequence). Trimming at V came to 4 bases and at J to 2 bases, leaving 1 base not matched to a gene. The CDR3 DNA reads as TGTGCCAGCAGCCCGACAGGGGGCAACACTGAAGCTTTCTTT. Encoded protein: CASSPTGGNTEAFF. The full variable domain, with the rest looked up from reference TRBV3-1 and TRBJ1-1, is DTAVSQTPKYLVTQMGNDKSIKCEQNLGHDTMYWYKQDSKKFLKIMFSYNNKELIINETVPNRFSPKSPDKAHLNLHINSLELGDSAVYFCASSPTGGNTEAFFGQGTRLTVV.

The V call is TRBV7-2, the J call TRBJ1-6; D may be TRBD1 (6 bases). CDR1 is SGHTA and CDR2 is FQGNSA in the germline V gene. Trimming took off 1 base at V and 13 bases at J, with 14 bases between the two ends. The CDR3 extends over 14 amino acids. Written as DNA, the CDR3 is TGTGCCAGCAGCTTAGGTACCCCAGGGGCCCCCCTCCACTTT. Protein sequence: CASSLGTPGAPLHF.